The clone carrying this TCR beta chain has a count of ten or more. The antigen is not known. The data are from a study of glioma-infiltrating T cells. The iRepertoire nested amplicon-rescue multiplex PCR amplified TCR alpha and beta CDR3s from RNA. Tissue mRNA or PBMC total RNA, 100-400 ng, went into one-step reverse transcription and amplification. TCRdb recomputed calls from the multiplex PCR reads with MiXCR, one row per CDR3 protein. The sample consists of about 190,000 distinct CDR3 sequences, about 32% of them appearing once. Overall study results and limits: Tissue-blood divergence was below expectation in non-neoplastic patients, above in gliomas. CDR3 overlap between tissue and blood was very small.

The CDR3 is 14 amino acids. Trimming removed 4 bases at V and 7 bases at J, with 11 bases between. The sequenced material came from glioma tissue, nonneoplastic brain tissue, or PBMCs (not recorded which). The gene calls are TRBV12-3 or TRBV12-4 and TRBJ1-6, with unresolved D. The receptor was derived from a human donor with low-grade glioma or glioblastoma, undergoing nonglioma brain surgery, or in good health (not recorded which). The CDR3 reads CASSSQPGNSPLHF. CDR3 nucleotide sequence: TGTGCCAGCAGTTCCCAACCGGGGAATTCACCCCTCCACTTT.